Presented here are 32 T cell receptor beta chains from one specimen sequenced in a study of blood T cell repertoires in COVID-19. The protocol was immunoSEQ multiplex PCR, while the TCRdb copy is restricted to in-frame clones and leaves out a portion. The profile shows over 150,000 clones, more than 75% of them singletons. The sequencing input was peripheral blood. These receptors all come from a man aged 50 to 59 who had recovered from COVID-19.

The genes are TRBV9 and TRBJ2-2; a possible D gene is TRBD1 (8 bases). Per the germline V gene, CDR1 is SGDLS and CDR2 is YYNGEE. The CDR3 sequence is 16 residues long. V was shortened by 4 bases and J by 4 bases, with 17 bases between the two germline ends. CDR3 in DNA: TGTGCCAGCAGCTCGCGGACAGGGAGGGCCACCGGGGAGCTGTTTTTT. This translates into CASSSRTGRATGELFF.

CDR3: CASSAGLAGVSSGDEQYF. The CDR3 nucleotides read TGTGCCAGCAGCGCAGGACTAGCGGGAGTCTCTAGCGGGGACGAGCAGTACTTC. The gene calls are TRBV9 and TRBJ2-7; 13 positions match TRBD2. J lost 5 bases, V lost 3 bases, and 14 bases had no gene match. This CDR3 comprises 18 residues. Germline V CDR1 and CDR2: SGDLS, YYNGEE.

This clone was detected once. The chain has TRBV6-5 and TRBJ1-1; D is perhaps TRBD1 (6 bases). CDR3 length equals 13 residues. V lost 11 bases and J lost 5, with 18 bases in between. Germline values: CDR1 MNHEY, CDR2 SVGAGI. The CDR3 DNA is TGTGCCGCACACAGGGAAGCGAAGACTGAAGCTTTCTTT. Translated, it gives CAAHREAKTEAFF.

The chain uses TRBV19 and TRBJ2-6; 7 bases align to TRBD1. The CDR3 runs to 13 residues. J lost 12 bases, V lost 8 bases, and 10 bases had no gene match. CDR1 is LNHDA and CDR2 is SQIVND in the germline V gene (reference sequence). The CDR3 reads CASAATGVSVLTF. Here the CDR3 DNA reads TGTGCCAGTGCGGCTACAGGGGTAAGCGTCCTGACTTTC.

CDR3 sequence (DNA): TGCGCCAGCAGCCAAGGACTAGAACAAGAGACCCAGTACTTC. This sequence encodes CASSQGLEQETQYF. The chain employs TRBV4-3 and TRBJ2-5; TRBD2 is a possible D gene (6 bases). Germline loops: CDR1 LGHNA, CDR2 YSLEER. The CDR3 is 14 residues long. V shed 1 base and J shed 2 bases, with 8 bases lying between them.

The chain carries TRBV9 and TRBJ2-1; D might be TRBD2 (6 bases). The V end lost 4 bases, the J end lost 0 bases, and 14 bases lay between the germline ends. The germline CDR1 and CDR2 sequences are SGDLS and YYNGEE. The CDR3 consists of 16 residues. The CDR3 DNA follows: TGTGCCAGCAGCCTATCCGGGGGTTTCTCCTACAATGAGCAGTTCTTC. Amino acid sequence: CASSLSGGFSYNEQFF.

The V and J genes are TRBV7-9 and TRBJ1-1; D call uncertain. Germline V gives CDR1 SEHNR, CDR2 FQNEAQ (reference sequence). The CDR3 is 14 residues long. V lost 2 bases to trimming and J lost 0 bases, with 7 bases between them. CDR3 sequence reads: CASSLSRLNTEAFF. The CDR3 bases are TGTGCCAGCAGCTTATCGCGGCTGAACACTGAAGCTTTCTTT.

This clone showed up just once. This chain connects TRBV6-4 to TRBJ2-1, with 10 bases aligning to TRBD1. Germline trimming cut 4 bases from V and 12 bases from J; bases unmatched to any gene: 12. The CDR3 sequence is 15 residues long. Germline loops: CDR1 MRHNA, CDR2 SNTAGT. CDR3 sequence: CASSATGGGGGVQFF. The DNA for the CDR3 is TGTGCCAGCAGTGCGACAGGGGGCGGAGGAGGGGTGCAGTTCTTC.

The rearrangement links TRBV19 to TRBJ2-7, with D possibly TRBD1 on 6 matching bases. Trimming stripped 0 bases from V and 2 bases from J, with 11 bases between. CDR3 length equals 15 residues. CDR1 LNHDA and CDR2 SQIVND come from the germline V gene (reference sequence). The CDR3 DNA reads as TGTGCCAGTAGTATAGATCCGACAGGTCCCTACGAGCAGTACTTC. This translates into CASSIDPTGPYEQYF.

This chain connects TRBV19 to TRBJ2-5, with 8 bases lining up with TRBD1. CDR1 and CDR2 from the germline V gene are LNHDA and SQIVND (reference sequence). The CDR3 length is 13 residues. J was trimmed by 6 bases and V by 5 bases; bases with no gene match: 5. In nucleotides, the CDR3 is TGTGCCAGTAGTGTACAGGGGGAAAAGACCCAGTACTTC. Translation: CASSVQGEKTQYF. Complete variable domain (other parts from reference TRBV19 and TRBJ2-5): DGGITQSPKYLFRKEGQNVTLSCEQNLNHDAMYWYRQDPGQGLRLIYYSQIVNDFQKGDIAEGYSVSREKKESFPLTVTSAQKNPTAFYLCASSVQGEKTQYFGPGTRLLVL.

The chain is built from TRBV4-3 and TRBJ2-7; tentative D call: TRBD1 (5 bases). Germline CDR1 and CDR2: LGHNA and YSLEER. With 1 base removed from V and 0 bases from J, the gap between germline ends came to 10 bases. The CDR3 loop spans 15 amino acids. The CDR3 sequence: CASSQADSASYEQYF. CDR3 in DNA: TGCGCCAGCAGCCAAGCCGACAGTGCCTCCTACGAGCAGTACTTC.

The CDR3 DNA reads TGTGCCAGCAGTTCTACGTCGAATGAGCAGTTCTTC. Translating gives CASSSTSNEQFF. The gene calls are TRBV5-6 and TRBJ2-1; unclear D gene. This CDR3 is 12 amino acids long. The V end lost 5 bases, the J end lost 7 bases, and 10 bases lay between the germline ends. The germline V gene has CDR1 SGHDT and CDR2 YYEEEE. The complete variable domain, with remaining parts taken from reference TRBV5-6 and TRBJ2-1, reads DAGVTQSPTHLIKTRGQQVTLRCSPKSGHDTVSWYQQALGQGPQFIFQYYEEEERQRGNFPDRFSGHQFPNYSSELNVNALLLGDSALYLCASSSTSNEQFFGPGTRLTVL.

The chain is built from TRBV9 and TRBJ2-7; D perhaps matches TRBD2 (6 bases). Germline CDR1 SGDLS, CDR2 YYNGEE. The CDR3 length is 16 residues. V was trimmed by 3 bases and J by 3 bases, leaving 19 bases between them. CDR3 DNA: TGTGCCAGCAGCGGACGAGAGGGCGGGATGGGCTACGAGCAGTACTTC. It specifies CASSGREGGMGYEQYF.

The chain is built from TRBV5-4 and TRBJ2-2; 11 bases match TRBD2. The V and J ends lost 4 bases and 1 base, in that order; junction bases with no gene match: 3. The CDR3 covers 16 residues. Per the germline V gene, CDR1 is SGHNT and CDR2 is YYREEE (reference sequence). The CDR3: CASSASGRLNTGELFF. The CDR3 nucleotides read TGTGCCAGCAGCGCTAGCGGGAGGTTGAACACCGGGGAGCTGTTTTTT.

This rearrangement joins TRBV5-1 to TRBJ2-2; D is perhaps TRBD2 (5 bases). CDR1 and CDR2 (germline): SGHRS, YFSETQ. CDR3 size: 16 residues. V was cut by 0 bases and J by 4 bases, with 13 bases left in between. The DNA for the CDR3 is TGCGCCAGCAGCTTGGAGGTAGGACTTGGCACCGGGGAGCTGTTTTTT. Amino acids: CASSLEVGLGTGELFF.

This chain joins TRBV29-1 and TRBJ1-2; 8 bases map to TRBD1. There are 13 residues in the CDR3. V lost 7 bases, J lost 2 bases, and 6 bases stayed unmatched. Germline V lookup: CDR1 SQVTM, CDR2 ANQGSEA. The CDR3 coding sequence is TGCAGCGGGTGGACAGGGACCAACTATGGCTACACCTTC. It specifies CSGWTGTNYGYTF.

This chain joins TRBV7-2 and TRBJ2-7, with 7 bases lining up with TRBD1. The germline V gene encodes CDR1 SGHTA and CDR2 FQGNSA. The junction had 5 bases not matched to a gene; V was cut back by 4 bases and J by 2 bases. The CDR3 loop spans 14 amino acids. The CDR3 sequence: CASSSGTVAYEQYF. The CDR3 DNA is TGTGCCAGCAGCTCCGGGACAGTGGCCTACGAGCAGTACTTC.

This clone came up a few times. DNA for the CDR3: TGTGCCAGCAGCTTACAGGGGAGGGGATATAATTCACCCCTCCACTTT. It translates to CASSLQGRGYNSPLHF. V and J are TRBV7-2 and TRBJ1-6; D may be TRBD1 (6 bases). CDR3 length: 16 residues. Germline V gene sequence: CDR1 SGHTA, CDR2 FQGNSA. Deletions cut 2 bases from V and 4 bases from J, with 12 bases between. The full variable domain, rest sourced from reference TRBV7-2 and TRBJ1-6, is GAGVSQSPSNKVTEKGKDVELRCDPISGHTALYWYRQSLGQGLEFLIYFQGNSAPDKSGLPSDRFSAERTGGSVSTLTIQRTQQEDSAVYLCASSLQGRGYNSPLHFGNGTRLTVT.

The V call is TRBV13, the J call TRBJ2-7, with D possibly being TRBD2 (6 bases). Germline CDR1 and CDR2: PRHDT and FYEKMQ (reference sequence). V lost 7 bases and J 0 bases, leaving 13 bases between the germline ends. The CDR3 consists of 14 residues. The DNA for the CDR3 is TGTGCCAGCACCTACGCGACTAGCTCCTACGAGCAGTACTTC. This sequence encodes CASTYATSSYEQYF.

The DNA for the CDR3 is TGTGCAAGTCGCTTTTCGAAGTTCGGCACTGAAGCTTTCTTT. Translating gives CASRFSKFGTEAFF. V usage is TRBV12-2 and J usage is TRBJ1-1. TRBV12-2 is marked as a pseudogene. This CDR3 region has 14 residues.

The rearrangement links TRBV19 to TRBJ1-1; a possible D gene is TRBD1 (6 bases). The CDR3 has 11 residues. In germline, CDR1 is LNHDA, CDR2 SQIVND (reference sequence). V dropped 9 bases and J dropped 6 bases, with 11 bases sitting between them. CDR3 region: CASIQGPEAFF. The CDR3 nucleotides are TGTGCCAGCATCCAGGGGCCTGAAGCTTTCTTT.

This chain links TRBV4-3 with TRBJ1-2; tentatively, D is TRBD1 (5 bases). CDR3 length: 15 amino acids. Germline V lookup: CDR1 LGHNA, CDR2 YSLEER. V was pared by 0 bases and J by 4 bases, with 12 bases between. DNA of the CDR3: TGCGCCAGCAGCCAAGATCTCCAGGGAGGCTATGGCTACACCTTC. Protein sequence: CASSQDLQGGYGYTF.

The chain is built from TRBV18 and TRBJ2-3, with D possibly TRBD1 on 6 matching bases. Germline V CDR1 and CDR2: KGHSH, LQKENI. The V and J ends lost 2 bases and 5 bases respectively, with 29 bases between them. This CDR3 is built from 20 residues. The CDR3 DNA reads TGTGCCAGCTCACCAGAGTTAGGTGCGATCCGGGACAATCTTGGAGATACGCAGTATTTT. As protein: CASSPELGAIRDNLGDTQYF.

V gene TRBV19 combines with J gene TRBJ1-1; 8 bases map to TRBD1. CDR3 length: 13 residues. Germline CDR1 reads LNHDA; CDR2 reads SQIVND (reference sequence). Germline trimming cut 7 bases from V and 1 base from J; bases unmatched to any gene: 2. The CDR3 here is CASNGQGNTEAFF. The DNA for the CDR3 is TGTGCCAGTAATGGACAGGGGAACACTGAAGCTTTCTTT.

This clone appeared a single time. The chain couples TRBV5-1 to TRBJ2-3, with TRBD2 matching over 11 bases. This CDR3 comprises 16 residues. CDR1 SGHRS and CDR2 YFSETQ come from the germline V gene. V shed 4 bases, J shed 2 bases, and the junction held 6 bases outside the gene matches. In nucleotides, the CDR3 is TGCGCCAGCAGCCGGGAGACTAGCGGGATCACAGATACGCAGTATTTT. Translated: CASSRETSGITDTQYF.

The CDR3 region is CASSQDIAEGFYEQYF. CDR3 sequence (DNA): TGTGCCAGCAGCCAAGATATAGCGGAGGGCTTCTACGAGCAGTACTTC. The chain has TRBV3-1 (or the pseudogene TRBV3-2) and TRBJ2-7, with D possibly being TRBD2 (6 bases). Trimming removed 0 bases at V and 3 bases at J, with 15 bases between. The CDR3 is 16 residues long. Germline lookup yields CDR1 LGHDT and CDR2 YNNKEL (reference sequence).

J is TRBJ1-2 and V is TRBV6-5; D is ambiguous. CDR3 length: 12 residues. Trimming shortened V by 5 bases and J by 6 bases, and 10 bases separated the two germline ends. Germline CDR1 reads MNHEY; CDR2 reads SVGAGI. The CDR3 loop reads CASSMGPDGYTF. The CDR3 region has the DNA TGTGCCAGCAGTATGGGCCCGGATGGCTACACCTTC.

The V gene is TRBV4-3, the J gene TRBJ1-2, with a tentative D call TRBD1 (6 bases). The CDR3 extends over 15 amino acids. Trimming took 0 bases from V and 5 from J, leaving 13 bases between them. Germline V lookup: CDR1 LGHNA, CDR2 YSLEER. The CDR3 loop reads CASSQDVGAGYGYTF. CDR3 sequence (DNA): TGCGCCAGCAGCCAAGATGTGGGGGCAGGATATGGCTACACCTTC.

CDR3 DNA: TGCAGTGCTAGTGGACGGACAAACTATGGCTACACCTTC. This gives the protein CSASGRTNYGYTF. The V call is TRBV20-1, the J call TRBJ1-2, with D possibly being TRBD1 (5 bases). CDR3 length equals 13 residues. Germline CDR1 DFQATT, CDR2 SNEGSKA (reference sequence). Between the trimmed V and J ends, which lost 3 bases and 2 bases, there was a span of 10 bases.

The chain recombines TRBV7-2 with TRBJ2-1; the match to TRBD2 covers 11 bases. The CDR3 sequence is 17 residues long. Germline CDR1 is SGHTA and CDR2 is FQGNSA. Trimming removed 5 bases from V and 7 bases from J; junction bases left unmatched: 13. CDR3 in amino acids: CASSTRGSGRAANEQFF. In DNA, the CDR3 is TGTGCCAGCAGCACCCGGGGTAGCGGGAGGGCCGCGAATGAGCAGTTCTTC.

The chain couples TRBV3-1 (or the pseudogene TRBV3-2) to TRBJ2-4; possibly TRBD2 for D (6 bases). Per the germline V gene, CDR1 is LGHDT and CDR2 is YNNKEL (reference sequence). Trimming removed 4 bases from V and 7 bases from J, with 14 bases in between. This CDR3 contains 14 residues. The CDR3, as DNA: TGTGCCAGCAGCCGCAGTGGAGGGTCGAACATTCAGTACTTC. Translated: CASSRSGGSNIQYF.

The chain joins TRBV3-1 (or the pseudogene TRBV3-2) to TRBJ1-2; a possible D gene is TRBD1 (6 bases). The germline V gene encodes CDR1 LGHDT and CDR2 YNNKEL (reference sequence). CDR3 length equals 14 residues. Trimming took off 2 bases at V and 2 bases at J, with 9 bases between the two ends. The CDR3 spells CASSQWTANYGYTF. The DNA of the CDR3 is TGTGCCAGCAGCCAATGGACAGCGAACTATGGCTACACCTTC.